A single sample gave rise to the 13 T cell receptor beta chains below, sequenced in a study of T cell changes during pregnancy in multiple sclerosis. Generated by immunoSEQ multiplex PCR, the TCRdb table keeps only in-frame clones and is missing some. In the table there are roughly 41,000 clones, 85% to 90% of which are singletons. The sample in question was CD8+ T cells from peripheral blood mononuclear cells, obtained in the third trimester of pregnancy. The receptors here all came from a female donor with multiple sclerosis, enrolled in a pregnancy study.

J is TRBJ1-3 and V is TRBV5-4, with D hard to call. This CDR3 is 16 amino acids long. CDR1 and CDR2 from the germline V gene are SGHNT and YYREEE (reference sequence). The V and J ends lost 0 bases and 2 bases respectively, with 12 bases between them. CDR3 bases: TGTGCCAGCAGCTTGGAAGACGCGGGCGCTGGAAACACCATATATTTT. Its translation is CASSLEDAGAGNTIYF.

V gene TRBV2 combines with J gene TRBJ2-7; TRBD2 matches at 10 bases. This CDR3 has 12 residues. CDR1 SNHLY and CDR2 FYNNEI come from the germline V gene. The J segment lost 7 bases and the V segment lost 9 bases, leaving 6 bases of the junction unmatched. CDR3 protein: CASRGLAREQYF. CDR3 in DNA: TGTGCCAGTAGGGGACTAGCGAGGGAGCAGTACTTC.

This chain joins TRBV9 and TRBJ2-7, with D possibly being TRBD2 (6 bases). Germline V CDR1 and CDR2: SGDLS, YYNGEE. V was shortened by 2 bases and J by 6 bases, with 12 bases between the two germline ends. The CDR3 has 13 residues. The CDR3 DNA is TGTGCCAGCAGCGTTATATCCGGGGGCGAGCAGTACTTC. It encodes CASSVISGGEQYF.

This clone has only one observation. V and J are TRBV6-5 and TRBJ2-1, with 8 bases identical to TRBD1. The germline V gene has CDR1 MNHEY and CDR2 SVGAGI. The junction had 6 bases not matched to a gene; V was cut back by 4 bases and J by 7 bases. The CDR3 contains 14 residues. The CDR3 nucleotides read TGTGCCAGCAGTTTCATCGGGACAGGTAATGAGCAGTTCTTC. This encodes CASSFIGTGNEQFF.

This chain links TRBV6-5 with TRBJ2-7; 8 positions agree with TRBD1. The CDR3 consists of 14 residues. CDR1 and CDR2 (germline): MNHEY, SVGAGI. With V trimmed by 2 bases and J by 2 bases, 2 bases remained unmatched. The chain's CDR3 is CASSYTTGAYEQYF. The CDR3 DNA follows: TGTGCCAGCAGTTACACGACAGGGGCCTACGAGCAGTACTTC.

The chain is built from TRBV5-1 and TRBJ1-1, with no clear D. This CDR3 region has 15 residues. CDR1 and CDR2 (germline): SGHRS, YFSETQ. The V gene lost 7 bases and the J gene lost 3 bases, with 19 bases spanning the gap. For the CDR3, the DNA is TGCGCCAGCGGTCGGGAAGGGCGGCATTACACTGAAGCTTTCTTT. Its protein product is CASGREGRHYTEAFF.

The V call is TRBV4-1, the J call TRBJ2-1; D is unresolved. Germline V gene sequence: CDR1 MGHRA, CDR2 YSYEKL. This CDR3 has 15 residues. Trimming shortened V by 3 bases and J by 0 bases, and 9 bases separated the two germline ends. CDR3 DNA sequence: TGCGCCAGCAGCCAGGCTCAAAGCTCCTACAATGAGCAGTTCTTC. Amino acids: CASSQAQSSYNEQFF.

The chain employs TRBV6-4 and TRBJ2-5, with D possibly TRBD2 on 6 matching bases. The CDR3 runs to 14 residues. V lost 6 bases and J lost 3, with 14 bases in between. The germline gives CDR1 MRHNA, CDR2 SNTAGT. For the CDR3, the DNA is TGTGCCAGCAGCGTCCGAGGAGGGGAAGAGACCCAGTACTTC. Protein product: CASSVRGGEETQYF.

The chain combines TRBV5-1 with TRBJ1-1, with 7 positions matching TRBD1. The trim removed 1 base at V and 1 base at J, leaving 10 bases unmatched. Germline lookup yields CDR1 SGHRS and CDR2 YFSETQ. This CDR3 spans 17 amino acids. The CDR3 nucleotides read TGCGCCAGCAGCTTGAGGGTAGGGGGCCAAAGGAACACTGAAGCTTTCTTT. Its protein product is CASSLRVGGQRNTEAFF.

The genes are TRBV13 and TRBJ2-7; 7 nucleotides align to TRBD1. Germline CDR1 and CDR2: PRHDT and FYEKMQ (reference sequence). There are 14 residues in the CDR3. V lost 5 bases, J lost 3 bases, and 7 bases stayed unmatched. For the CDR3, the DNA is TGTGCCAGCAGCCTCGGACAGGCTATCTACGAGCAGTACTTC. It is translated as CASSLGQAIYEQYF.

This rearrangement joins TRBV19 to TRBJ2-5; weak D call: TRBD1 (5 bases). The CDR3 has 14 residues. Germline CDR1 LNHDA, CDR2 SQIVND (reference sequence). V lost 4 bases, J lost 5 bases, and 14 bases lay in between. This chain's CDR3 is CASSTPSGAETQYF. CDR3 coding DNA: TGTGCCAGTAGTACTCCCAGTGGGGCCGAGACCCAGTACTTC.

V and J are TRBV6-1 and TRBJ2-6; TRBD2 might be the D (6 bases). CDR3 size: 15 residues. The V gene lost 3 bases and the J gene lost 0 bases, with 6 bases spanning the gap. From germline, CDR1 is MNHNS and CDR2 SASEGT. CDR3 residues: CASSEGGSGANVLTF. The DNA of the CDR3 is TGTGCCAGCAGTGAGGGGGGCTCTGGGGCCAACGTCCTGACTTTC.

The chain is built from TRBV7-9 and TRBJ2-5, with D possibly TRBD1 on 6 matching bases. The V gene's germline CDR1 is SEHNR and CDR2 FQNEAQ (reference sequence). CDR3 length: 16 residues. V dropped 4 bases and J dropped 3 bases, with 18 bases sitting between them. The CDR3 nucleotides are TGTGCCAGCAGCTCTACAGGGATCGGGGCCGAAGAGACCCAGTACTTC. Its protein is CASSSTGIGAEETQYF.